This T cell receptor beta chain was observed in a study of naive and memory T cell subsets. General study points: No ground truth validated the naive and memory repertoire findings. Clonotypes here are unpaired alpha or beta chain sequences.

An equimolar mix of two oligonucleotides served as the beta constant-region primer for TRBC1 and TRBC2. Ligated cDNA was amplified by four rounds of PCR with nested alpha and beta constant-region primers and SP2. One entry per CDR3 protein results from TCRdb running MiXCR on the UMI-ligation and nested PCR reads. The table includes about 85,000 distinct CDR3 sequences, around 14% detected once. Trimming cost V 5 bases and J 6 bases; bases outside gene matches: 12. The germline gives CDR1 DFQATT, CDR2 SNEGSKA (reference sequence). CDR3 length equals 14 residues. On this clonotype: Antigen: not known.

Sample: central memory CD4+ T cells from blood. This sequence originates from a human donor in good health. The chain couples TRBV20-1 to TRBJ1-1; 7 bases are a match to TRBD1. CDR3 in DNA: TGCAGTGCTCTGTGGGGACAGTTCTTCGCTGAAGCTTTCTTT. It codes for CSALWGQFFAEAFF.